These T cell receptor beta chains were read from a single sample in a study of T and B cells in COVID-19 patients. TCRdb reprocessed the multiplex PCR reads via MiXCR and lists one record per CDR3 protein. The sample includes around 30,000 distinct CDR3 sequences, about 33% of them seen just once. Sequenced: blood. The receptors were sampled from a human donor who had recovered from COVID-19. The conserved cysteine and the conserved F or W are not part of the CDR3 here. Each record gives: V gene, CDR3 protein.

V gene: TRBV5-1
CDR3 protein: ASSATGLPYEQY

V gene: TRBV10-3
CDR3 protein: AISQPTTSGLLDEQF

V gene: TRBV19
CDR3 protein: ATGLAGLTSTDTQY

V gene: TRBV18
CDR3 protein: ASSPALAGGLETQY

V gene: TRBV12-3/TRBV12-4
CDR3 protein: ASRETSAGELF

V gene: TRBV29-1
CDR3 protein: SAGDQSTDTQY

V gene: TRBV19
CDR3 protein: ASSMHRDTAEAF

V gene: TRBV5-4
CDR3 protein: ASSSPDRPNTEAF

V gene: TRBV19
CDR3 protein: ASSIAGNSGNTIY

V gene: TRBV5-4
CDR3 protein: ASNWESPDTQY

V gene: TRBV29-1
CDR3 protein: SVGVRYTGELF

V gene: TRBV5-4
CDR3 protein: ASSFLSGRGSTDTQY